What follows are 17 T cell receptor beta chains derived from one specimen sequenced in a study of shared clonotypes between healthy human individuals. Terminally differentiated effector memory CD45RA+ cells were excluded from the naive CD8 cells, which were CD45RO-negative and positively selected for CCR7. Here immunoSEQ multiplex PCR was the method, and the copy in TCRdb shows in-frame clones only, minus some. In the table there are about 590,000 clones, 95% to 96% of which are singletons. Sequencing was done on a sample of naive CD8+ T cells sorted from blood. The receptors were sampled from a woman aged 25 to 39 in good health.

The chain couples TRBV7-9 to TRBJ2-7, with a tentative D call TRBD2 (5 bases). Trimming pared 5 bases from V and 3 bases from J, leaving 11 bases between. This CDR3 spans 13 amino acids. CDR1 is SEHNR, CDR2 FQNEAQ, per germline (reference sequence). CDR3 in amino acids: CASSPARGYEQYF. As DNA, the CDR3 is TGTGCCAGCAGCCCCGCCCGGGGCTACGAGCAGTACTTC.

The rearrangement joins TRBV5-4 to TRBJ2-1, with D perhaps TRBD2 (6 bases). The germline V gene has CDR1 SGHNT and CDR2 YYREEE (reference sequence). The CDR3 has 12 amino acids. Trimming removed 5 bases from V and 6 bases from J, with 9 bases in between. The CDR3 is CASSMEGNEQFF. DNA for the CDR3: TGTGCCAGCAGTATGGAGGGCAATGAGCAGTTCTTC.

The V call is TRBV14, the J call TRBJ2-1; 11 bases are a match to TRBD2. The V gene's germline CDR1 is SGHDN and CDR2 FVKESK. The length of the CDR3 is 15 residues. Losses at the gene ends were 6 bases for V and 4 bases for J; bases not matched to a gene: 5. The CDR3 loop reads CASSPGTSGYNEQFF. The CDR3 region has the DNA TGTGCCAGCAGTCCCGGGACTAGCGGTTACAATGAGCAGTTCTTC. Full variable domain (outside the CDR3, taken from reference TRBV14 and TRBJ2-1): EAGVTQFPSHSVIEKGQTVTLRCDPISGHDNLYWYRRVMGKEIKFLLHFVKESKQDESGMPNNRFLAERTGGTYSTLKVQPAELEDSGVYFCASSPGTSGYNEQFFGPGTRLTVL.

J is TRBJ2-2 and V is TRBV12-5; 10 bases agree with TRBD2. Trimming cost V 4 bases and J 3 bases; bases outside gene matches: 5. The CDR3 totals 16 residues. Germline V CDR1 and CDR2: LGHNT, FRNRAP. The CDR3 coding sequence is TGTGCTAGTGGTTCGATAGCGGGAGGTTACACCGGGGAGCTGTTTTTT. Its translation is CASGSIAGGYTGELFF.

The V and J genes are TRBV28 and TRBJ2-7, with a weak D call TRBD1 (5 bases). Germline CDR1 and CDR2: MDHEN and SYDVKM. V lost 6 bases and J 3 bases, leaving 12 bases between the germline ends. CDR3 size: 13 residues. The CDR3 bases are TGTGCCAGCAGCCTACAGGCTCTCTACGAGCAGTACTTC. The encoded protein is CASSLQALYEQYF.

This chain links TRBV7-7 with TRBJ2-1; 9 bases match TRBD2. There are 17 residues in the CDR3. Germline V gene lookup returns CDR1 SSHAT and CDR2 FNYEAQ (reference sequence). V gave up 1 base and J gave up 5 bases; unmatched junction bases: 9. The CDR3 nucleotides are TGTGCCAGCAGCTTAGAGGCGGGAGGGCCAAATAACAATGAGCAGTTCTTC. This gives the protein CASSLEAGGPNNNEQFF. Complete variable domain (other parts from reference TRBV7-7 and TRBJ2-1): GAGVSQSPRYKVTKRGQDVTLRCDPISSHATLYWYQQALGQGPEFLTYFNYEAQPDKSGLPSDRFSAERPEGSISTLTIQRTEQRDSAMYRCASSLEAGGPNNNEQFFGPGTRLTVL.

This rearrangement joins TRBV19 to TRBJ2-3; 9 nucleotides line up with TRBD2. This CDR3 comprises 16 residues. Germline CDR1 is LNHDA and CDR2 is SQIVND (reference sequence). J was trimmed by 2 bases and V by 3 bases; bases with no gene match: 6. The DNA for the CDR3 is TGTGCCAGTAGTATTGGGGCGGGAGGGTTCACAGATACGCAGTATTTT. Translated, it gives CASSIGAGGFTDTQYF. Full variable domain (outside the CDR3, taken from reference TRBV19 and TRBJ2-3): DGGITQSPKYLFRKEGQNVTLSCEQNLNHDAMYWYRQDPGQGLRLIYYSQIVNDFQKGDIAEGYSVSREKKESFPLTVTSAQKNPTAFYLCASSIGAGGFTDTQYFGPGTRLTVL.

The J gene is TRBJ2-5, the V gene TRBV10-2; TRBD2 matches at 14 bases. The germline V gene has CDR1 WSHSY and CDR2 SAAADI. CDR3 length: 14 residues. Germline trimming cut 6 bases from V and 6 bases from J; bases unmatched to any gene: 3. The CDR3 coding sequence is TGCGCCAGCAGGACTAGCGGGAGGGTAAAGACCCAGTACTTC. Translated, it gives CASRTSGRVKTQYF.

The table lists this clone with a count of one. The J gene is TRBJ2-1, the V gene TRBV5-6; D is perhaps TRBD2 (5 bases). CDR3 length equals 12 residues. Germline V lookup: CDR1 SGHDT, CDR2 YYEEEE. Trimming pared 2 bases from V and 12 bases from J, leaving 12 bases between. Written as DNA, the CDR3 is TGTGCCAGCAGCTTTTCCCCGAGGGCGCAGTTCTTC. As protein: CASSFSPRAQFF.

V gene TRBV6-1 combines with J gene TRBJ2-7, with D tentatively TRBD1 or TRBD2 (5 bases each). The CDR3 is 15 amino acids. The V gene lost 1 base and the J gene lost 0 bases, with 10 bases spanning the gap. Germline-derived CDR1 and CDR2 are MNHNS and SASEGT. The CDR3 loop is CASSEGGPLSYEQYF. In DNA form, the CDR3 reads TGTGCCAGCAGTGAAGGGGGACCCCTCTCCTACGAGCAGTACTTC.

The chain combines TRBV27 with TRBJ1-2; a possible D gene is TRBD1 (5 bases). Germline V gene data show CDR1 as MNHEY and CDR2 as SMNVEV (reference sequence). There are 14 residues in the CDR3. Trimming removed 9 bases from V and 7 bases from J, with 21 bases in between. CDR3 sequence: CARTGPGLFAGYTF. CDR3 nucleotides: TGTGCCAGGACGGGACCGGGGTTGTTCGCTGGCTACACCTTC.

This clone was seen a single time. Other DNA sequences within the sample encode an identical CDR3. This chain uses TRBV7-9 with TRBJ1-2, with 8 nucleotides matching TRBD1. With 3 bases clipped from V and 7 bases from J, the junction kept 10 bases outside the gene matches. Germline CDR1 and CDR2: SEHNR and FQNEAQ (reference sequence). The length of the CDR3 is 15 residues. Here the CDR3 reads CASSFSGTGYSGYTF. In DNA, the CDR3 is TGTGCCAGCAGCTTTTCCGGGACAGGATATTCTGGCTACACCTTC.

This clone came up a few times. The chain employs TRBV27 and TRBJ1-5; D ambiguous. Per germline, CDR1 MNHEY and CDR2 SMNVEV (reference sequence). V was trimmed by 0 bases and J by 7 bases, leaving 10 bases between them. CDR3 size: 14 residues. The CDR3 DNA sequence: TGTGCCAGCAGTTTATCGGTGGACTACCAGCCCCAGCATTTT. Protein: CASSLSVDYQPQHF.

The rearrangement uses TRBV4-1 and TRBJ2-7, with 9 nucleotides matching TRBD1. CDR1 is MGHRA, CDR2 YSYEKL, per germline. The CDR3 is made up of 15 amino acids. Trimming took 3 bases from V and 4 from J; bases not matched to a gene: 7. The CDR3 reads CASSQGQGVLYEQYF. Here the CDR3 DNA reads TGCGCCAGCAGCCAGGGACAGGGAGTTCTATACGAGCAGTACTTC.

The V gene is TRBV9, the J gene TRBJ2-7; TRBD2 matches 8 bases. Germline CDR1 SGDLS, CDR2 YYNGEE. After removal of 3 bases from V and 0 bases from J, the junction contained 5 bases not matched to a gene. This CDR3 contains 15 residues. The DNA of the CDR3 is TGTGCCAGCAGCGCAACTAGCGGACGCTCCTACGAGCAGTACTTC. Translating it yields CASSATSGRSYEQYF.

The genes are TRBV19 and TRBJ1-2, with 9 positions matching TRBD1. The V segment lost 6 bases and the J segment 5 bases; nucleotides outside the gene matches: 10. The germline gives CDR1 LNHDA, CDR2 SQIVND (reference sequence). The CDR3 spans 15 residues. CDR3 bases: TGTGCCAGTAGCCCACAGGGGGCGGTCGTTTATGGCTACACCTTC. It yields the protein CASSPQGAVVYGYTF.

The V call is TRBV6-4, the J call TRBJ2-3; TRBD1 or TRBD2 may be the D gene (6 bases each). The CDR3 has 14 residues. Germline V gene data show CDR1 as MRHNA and CDR2 as SNTAGT. V lost 4 bases and J lost 5, with 13 bases in between. The CDR3 spells CASSVLGGRDTQYF. CDR3 sequence (DNA): TGTGCCAGCAGTGTTCTTGGGGGGCGAGATACGCAGTATTTT.